This T cell receptor beta chain was sequenced for a study of sequential checkpoint blockade in melanoma. In the study overall: Patients were randomized 1:1 to nivolumab-then-ipilimumab or ipilimumab-then-nivolumab first-line. Each arm's sequence ended with maintenance nivolumab.

Treatment: randomized to nivolumab then ipilimumab (arm A) or the reverse (arm B). Patients had received no earlier DNA-damaging chemotherapy. Sorted cells were live CD3+CD8+, lacking CD19 and CD56, from PBMCs. The table came from immunoSEQ multiplex PCR; TCRdb's copy has only in-frame clones and leaves some out. The sample includes more than 5,000 clones, around 53% of them seen just once. Per germline, CDR1 SGHRS and CDR2 YFSETQ. The CDR3 has 16 residues. J was trimmed by 2 bases and V by 4 bases; bases with no gene match: 9. This clone came up a few times. The specimen comprised CD8+ T cells sorted from blood (inferred from file names), sampled from a patient given nivolumab and ipilimumab in sequence. The clonotype was recovered from a human donor with melanoma. This chain links TRBV5-1 with TRBJ2-5; 9 bases align to TRBD2. The CDR3 region is CASSQDSRGGQETQYF. In DNA, the CDR3 is TGCGCCAGCAGCCAAGATTCGCGGGGGGGGCAAGAGACCCAGTACTTC.